This T cell receptor (beta chain) comes out of a study of cytomegalovirus exposure and HLA in healthy donors. Overall study results and limits: Segments of the TCR beta V type were, in most cases, productive about 87% or about 30% of the time in an earlier analysis. Certain sequence variants were highly shared and formed a cluster, and this cluster was likely a sequencing artifact.

Primers for the PCR totalled 60 Vbeta and 13 Jbeta. Sequenced by immunoSEQ multiplex PCR; TCRdb stores in-frame clones only, minus some. This table holds 85,000 to 120,000 clones, 70% to 80% found once. Germline CDR1 reads SGDLS; CDR2 reads YYNGEE. The CDR3 runs 14 residues. Trimming removed 0 bases from V and 6 bases from J, with 12 bases in between. Details on this clone: Antigen specificity is unknown.

The V and J genes are TRBV9 and TRBJ1-1; D may be TRBD1 (5 bases). This sequence was found in a boy aged 10-17 years in good health and CMV-seronegative. Sequenced: PBMCs. The CDR3 loop reads CASSVGPRGPEAFF. The CDR3 DNA reads as TGTGCCAGCAGCGTAGGCCCTAGGGGTCCTGAAGCTTTCTTT.